This T cell receptor beta chain was retrieved from a study of shared clonotypes between healthy human individuals. At the level of the study: A donor's plate count was three for CD4 naive and three for CD4 memory; CD8 naive had two and CD8 memory one.

Study-wide results and limits: Some clonotypes were shared by all four sorted-subset donors, while others were not shared. The non-shared ones had lower generation probabilities than the shared ones.

The table came from immunoSEQ multiplex PCR; TCRdb's copy has only in-frame clones and leaves some out. The sample yields 2 million to 2.5 million clones, 92% seen once. Comments on this clone: Its antigen remains unidentified.

Germline V gene sequence: CDR1 MDHEN, CDR2 SYDVKM. Trimming shortened V by 4 bases and J by 8 bases, and 20 bases separated the two germline ends. The CDR3 runs 15 residues. This sequence originates from a man aged 18-30 years in good health. Some clones in this sample may be carry-over from other donors' samples. The sample consisted of naive CD4+ T cells from PBMCs. Stated subset: CD45RA+ positively selected. The chain uses TRBV28 and TRBJ1-2; tentatively, D is TRBD1 (5 bases). As DNA, the CDR3 is TGTGCCAGCAGTTCCCCTGCTTTTTGGGGCTCGGGCTACACCTTC. It is translated as CASSSPAFWGSGYTF.